A selection of T cell receptor beta chains follows, all from one sample in a study of shared clonotypes between healthy human individuals. Clones were sequenced by immunoSEQ multiplex PCR, and TCRdb holds only the in-frame ones, with some missing. The top ten hold roughly 1.2% of the sample, which has approximately 1,500,000 clones, roughly 96% seen once. The material sequenced was naive CD4+ T cells sorted from blood. The receptor source for this set is a man in his thirties or forties in good health. CDR3s leave out the opening cysteine and the closing phenylalanine or tryptophan.

14	TRBJ2-7	TRBV19	ASSPLPGQGLYEQY
13	TRBJ2-1	TRBV10-3	AISGTESSYNEQF
16	TRBJ1-1	TRBV5-1	ASSFLPGSGQSIREAF
15	TRBJ2-1	TRBV5-4	ASSPRVREWSYNEQF
13	TRBJ1-1	TRBV28	ASSSPGQVRAEAF
14	TRBJ1-5	TRBV28	ASSAHSGLGNQPQH
12	TRBJ2-3	TRBV6-5	ASSPMGGTDTQY
11	TRBJ1-1	TRBV11-2	ASSLGKNTEAF
11	TRBJ1-2	TRBV6-6	ASSGGTDYGYT
12	TRBJ2-5	TRBV9	ASSPGWVSETQY
10	TRBJ2-3	TRBV7-9	ASRSEDYAQY
9	TRBJ2-7	TRBV20-1	SCRSSYEQY
14	TRBJ2-1	TRBV12-5	ASGLVLSGRVSEQF
12	TRBJ1-5	TRBV12-1	ASSFAQGNQPQH
9	TRBJ1-1	TRBV2	ASSRDIEAF
10	TRBJ1-2	TRBV5-6	ASSLWRGGYT
10	TRBJ2-3	TRBV4-1	ASSQGLNTQY
15	TRBJ2-1	TRBV18	ASSPLPSGSSYNEQF
13	TRBJ2-2	TRBV6-5	ASSTPGHNTGELF
13	TRBJ2-3	TRBV6-5	ASSYSRGTGDTQY
12	TRBJ2-7	TRBV7-8	ASSFGTGQYEQY
16	TRBJ2-7	TRBV7-9	ASSRTSGSSGITYEQY
12	TRBJ2-7	TRBV5-5	ASSVAAPTYEQY
13	TRBJ2-1	TRBV7-3	ASSSAGTSRNEQF
11	TRBJ2-4	TRBV5-1	ASSLGGFDIQY
13	TRBJ2-6	TRBV6-1	ASRDFGEGANVLT
14	TRBJ2-2	TRBV6-5	ASSYGRPPWVGELF
14	TRBJ2-6	TRBV18	ASSPVLNSGANVLT
12	TRBJ2-1	TRBV13	ASSKTSGVGEQF
14	TRBJ2-2	TRBV27	ASSHPRGSWGGELF
12	TRBJ2-5	TRBV4-3	ASSQGQGSETQY
12	TRBJ2-2	TRBV9	ASSVGASTGELF
13	TRBJ2-7	TRBV5-1	ASSLDQLRVYEQY
9	TRBJ2-7	TRBV20-1	SATPVPEQY
12	TRBJ2-2	TRBV2	ASSVGSARGELF
12	TRBJ1-3	TRBV19	ASMAWSSGNTIY
13	TRBJ1-2	TRBV7-9	ASSSGQGEAYGYT
14	TRBJ1-5	TRBV6-1	ASSEPNHPSNQPQH
13	TRBJ1-1	TRBV11-2	ASSFPGTGNTEAF
16	TRBJ2-2	TRBV10-3	AISESLTRGPEGGELF
14	TRBJ2-5	TRBV6-1	ASSEVGAGRAETQY
13	TRBJ2-3	TRBV5-6	ASSKERRSTDTQY
14	TRBJ1-3	TRBV18	ASSPGRGTSGNTIY
13	TRBJ2-1	TRBV11-2	ASSLVTGRHNEQF
14	TRBJ2-2	TRBV5-4	ASRDPGQGFTGELF
16	TRBJ2-1	TRBV5-4	ASSSVEMGLAGHNEQF
12	TRBJ1-5	TRBV5-1	ASSPRGNNQPQH
13	TRBJ1-2	TRBV7-8	ASSISRGTGYGYT
12	TRBJ1-1	TRBV9	ASSSTGRNTEAF
14	TRBJ2-3	TRBV5-6	ASSLNSAASTDTQY
11	TRBJ1-1	TRBV7-2	ASSLQGVTEAF
13	TRBJ1-2	TRBV29-1	SAFDREKWVNGYT